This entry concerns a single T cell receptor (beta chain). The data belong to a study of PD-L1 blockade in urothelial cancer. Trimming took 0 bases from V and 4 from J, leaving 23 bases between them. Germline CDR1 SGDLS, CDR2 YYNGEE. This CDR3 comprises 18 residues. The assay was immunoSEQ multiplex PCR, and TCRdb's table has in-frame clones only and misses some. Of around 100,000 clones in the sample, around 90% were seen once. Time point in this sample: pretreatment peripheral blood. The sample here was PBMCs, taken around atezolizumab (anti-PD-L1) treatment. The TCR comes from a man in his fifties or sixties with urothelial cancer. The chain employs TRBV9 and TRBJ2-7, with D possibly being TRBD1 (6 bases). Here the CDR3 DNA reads TGTGCCAGCAGCGTAGCTTCAGGGGACGGCCTTATGGGTTACGAGCAGTACTTC. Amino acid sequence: CASSVASGDGLMGYEQYF.